This T cell receptor beta chain was captured in a study of blood T cell repertoires in COVID-19. Looking at the study overall: PBMCs, B-cell-depleted T cells, or T cells were the source of the cDNA or gDNA that made up the material.

Germline V CDR1 and CDR2: PRHDT, FYEKMQ (reference sequence). Trimming took 0 bases from V and 6 from J, leaving 14 bases between them. The CDR3 is 15 amino acids. Source study methods: It was from reference gene primer amplification that nucleated cell counts were estimated. Sequencing was performed with immunoSEQ multiplex PCR; in TCRdb, only in-frame clones are kept and a portion is missing. The V and J calls and clone size were taken over from that table, and D and trimming were inferred from the DNA. This table has 35,000 to 50,000 clones, about 85% appearing once. Sequenced sample: peripheral blood. The receptor comes from a human donor in a cohort sampled during active COVID-19. This chain uses TRBV13 with TRBJ1-2; D is perhaps TRBD1 (6 bases). Written as DNA, the CDR3 is TGTGCCAGCAGCTTAGGACAGGGAGCCATGGATGGCTACACCTTC. Translated: CASSLGQGAMDGYTF.